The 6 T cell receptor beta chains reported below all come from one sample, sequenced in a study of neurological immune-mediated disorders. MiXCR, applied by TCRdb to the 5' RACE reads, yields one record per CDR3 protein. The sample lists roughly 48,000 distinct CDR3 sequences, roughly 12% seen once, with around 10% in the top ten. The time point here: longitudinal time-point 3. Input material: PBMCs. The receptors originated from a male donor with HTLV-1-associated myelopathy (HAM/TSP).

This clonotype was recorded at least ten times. The CDR3 region has the DNA TGCGCCAGCAGCCCCGACGGAAGGGGGCCCGGAAACATTCAGTACTTC. Translated, it gives CASSPDGRGPGNIQYF. V and J are TRBV4-3 and TRBJ2-4, with TRBD1 matching over 7 bases. Germline V CDR1 and CDR2: LGHNA, YSLEER. V shed 4 bases, J shed 6 bases, and the junction held 12 bases outside the gene matches. The CDR3 runs 16 residues.

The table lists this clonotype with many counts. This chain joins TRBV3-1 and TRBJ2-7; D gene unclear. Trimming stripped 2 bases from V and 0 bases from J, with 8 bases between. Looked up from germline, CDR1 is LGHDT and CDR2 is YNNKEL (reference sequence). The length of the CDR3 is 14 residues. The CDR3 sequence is CASSQLGLSYEQYF. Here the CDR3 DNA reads TGTGCCAGCAGCCAATTAGGGCTCTCCTACGAGCAGTACTTC.

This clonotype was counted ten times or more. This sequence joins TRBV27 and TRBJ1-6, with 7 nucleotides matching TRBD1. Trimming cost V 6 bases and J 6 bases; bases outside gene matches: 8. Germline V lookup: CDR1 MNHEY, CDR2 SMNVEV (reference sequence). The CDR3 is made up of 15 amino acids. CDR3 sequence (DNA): TGTGCCAGCAGCCGTAAGGGGGCGGCTAATTCACCCCTCCACTTT. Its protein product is CASSRKGAANSPLHF.

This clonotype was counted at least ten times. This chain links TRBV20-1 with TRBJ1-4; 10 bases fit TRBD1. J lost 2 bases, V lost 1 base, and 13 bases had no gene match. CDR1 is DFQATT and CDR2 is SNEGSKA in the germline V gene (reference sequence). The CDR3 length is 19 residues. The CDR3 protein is CSARVAPGTGAYTNEKLFF. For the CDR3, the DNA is TGCAGTGCTAGAGTCGCGCCGGGGACAGGGGCCTATACTAATGAAAAACTGTTTTTT.

The DNA for the CDR3 is TGTGCCAGCAGTCCAGGAGTTAATCAGCCCCAGCATTTT. Translating gives CASSPGVNQPQHF. The V and J genes are TRBV27 and TRBJ1-5, with D unclear. The V end was cut by 5 bases, the J end by 4 bases, with 9 bases between. CDR1 and CDR2 (germline): MNHEY, SMNVEV (reference sequence). The CDR3 is 13 residues long.

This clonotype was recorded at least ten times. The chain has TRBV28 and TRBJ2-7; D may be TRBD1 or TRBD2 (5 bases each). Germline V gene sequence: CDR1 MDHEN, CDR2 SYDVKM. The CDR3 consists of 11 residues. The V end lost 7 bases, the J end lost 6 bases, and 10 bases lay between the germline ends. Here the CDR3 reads CASIERGEQYF. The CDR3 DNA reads TGTGCCAGCATTGAGAGGGGCGAGCAGTACTTC.